This T cell receptor (beta chain) was sequenced in a study of CD8+ T cells in alopecia areata. For this clone: The target antigen is unknown.

Germline lookup yields CDR1 GTSNPN and CDR2 SVGIG (reference sequence). The V end was cut by 3 bases, the J end by 1 base, with 13 bases between. This CDR3 spans 15 amino acids. General observations from the study: Sequencing of scalp samples also includes resident alphabeta T cells from normal skin. Alopecia totalis/universalis scalp especially showed more expanded CD8+ clones than normal scalp. Many expanded lesional clones stayed in scalp and blood while on tofacitinib.

In each case, RNA was isolated and then reverse transcribed into cDNA as the sequencing template. The protocol was immunoSEQ multiplex PCR, while the TCRdb copy is restricted to in-frame clones and leaves out a portion. The table has under 200,000 clones, 65% seen once; the top ten hold 0.91%. Treatment here: oral pan-JAK inhibitor, 5-10 mg twice daily. The rearrangement joins TRBV30 to TRBJ2-4; D may match TRBD1 or TRBD2 (5 bases each). Source: CD4+ T cells sorted from blood, taken at week 4, from a patient treated with tofacitinib. The receptor comes from a human donor with alopecia areata. CDR3 sequence reads: CAWRWGSAAKNIQYF. The CDR3 nucleotides read TGTGCCTGGAGGTGGGGGAGTGCGGCCAAAAACATTCAGTACTTC.